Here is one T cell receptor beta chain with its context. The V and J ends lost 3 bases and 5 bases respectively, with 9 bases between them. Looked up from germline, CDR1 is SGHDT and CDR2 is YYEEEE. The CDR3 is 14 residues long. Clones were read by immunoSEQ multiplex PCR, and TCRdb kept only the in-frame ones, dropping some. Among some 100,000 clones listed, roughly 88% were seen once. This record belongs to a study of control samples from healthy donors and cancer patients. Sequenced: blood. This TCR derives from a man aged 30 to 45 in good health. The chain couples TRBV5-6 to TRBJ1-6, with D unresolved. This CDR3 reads CASSSFIHNSPLHF. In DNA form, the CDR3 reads TGTGCCAGCAGCTCCTTTATCCATAATTCACCCCTCCACTTT.